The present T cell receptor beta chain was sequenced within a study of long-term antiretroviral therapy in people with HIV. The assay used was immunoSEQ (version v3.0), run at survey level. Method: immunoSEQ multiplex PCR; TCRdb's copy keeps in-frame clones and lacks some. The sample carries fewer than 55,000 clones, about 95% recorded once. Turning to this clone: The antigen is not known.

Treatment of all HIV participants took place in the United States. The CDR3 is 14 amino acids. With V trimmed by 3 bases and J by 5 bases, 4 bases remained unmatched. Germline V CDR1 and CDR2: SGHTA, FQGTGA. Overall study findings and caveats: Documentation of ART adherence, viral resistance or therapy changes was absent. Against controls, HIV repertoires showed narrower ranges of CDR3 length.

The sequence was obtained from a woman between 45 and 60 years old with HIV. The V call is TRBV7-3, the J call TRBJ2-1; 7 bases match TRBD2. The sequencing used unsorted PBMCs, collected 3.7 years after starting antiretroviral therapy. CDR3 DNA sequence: TGTGCCAGCAGCTTTGGGGGGGTGAACAATGAGCAGTTCTTC. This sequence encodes CASSFGGVNNEQFF.